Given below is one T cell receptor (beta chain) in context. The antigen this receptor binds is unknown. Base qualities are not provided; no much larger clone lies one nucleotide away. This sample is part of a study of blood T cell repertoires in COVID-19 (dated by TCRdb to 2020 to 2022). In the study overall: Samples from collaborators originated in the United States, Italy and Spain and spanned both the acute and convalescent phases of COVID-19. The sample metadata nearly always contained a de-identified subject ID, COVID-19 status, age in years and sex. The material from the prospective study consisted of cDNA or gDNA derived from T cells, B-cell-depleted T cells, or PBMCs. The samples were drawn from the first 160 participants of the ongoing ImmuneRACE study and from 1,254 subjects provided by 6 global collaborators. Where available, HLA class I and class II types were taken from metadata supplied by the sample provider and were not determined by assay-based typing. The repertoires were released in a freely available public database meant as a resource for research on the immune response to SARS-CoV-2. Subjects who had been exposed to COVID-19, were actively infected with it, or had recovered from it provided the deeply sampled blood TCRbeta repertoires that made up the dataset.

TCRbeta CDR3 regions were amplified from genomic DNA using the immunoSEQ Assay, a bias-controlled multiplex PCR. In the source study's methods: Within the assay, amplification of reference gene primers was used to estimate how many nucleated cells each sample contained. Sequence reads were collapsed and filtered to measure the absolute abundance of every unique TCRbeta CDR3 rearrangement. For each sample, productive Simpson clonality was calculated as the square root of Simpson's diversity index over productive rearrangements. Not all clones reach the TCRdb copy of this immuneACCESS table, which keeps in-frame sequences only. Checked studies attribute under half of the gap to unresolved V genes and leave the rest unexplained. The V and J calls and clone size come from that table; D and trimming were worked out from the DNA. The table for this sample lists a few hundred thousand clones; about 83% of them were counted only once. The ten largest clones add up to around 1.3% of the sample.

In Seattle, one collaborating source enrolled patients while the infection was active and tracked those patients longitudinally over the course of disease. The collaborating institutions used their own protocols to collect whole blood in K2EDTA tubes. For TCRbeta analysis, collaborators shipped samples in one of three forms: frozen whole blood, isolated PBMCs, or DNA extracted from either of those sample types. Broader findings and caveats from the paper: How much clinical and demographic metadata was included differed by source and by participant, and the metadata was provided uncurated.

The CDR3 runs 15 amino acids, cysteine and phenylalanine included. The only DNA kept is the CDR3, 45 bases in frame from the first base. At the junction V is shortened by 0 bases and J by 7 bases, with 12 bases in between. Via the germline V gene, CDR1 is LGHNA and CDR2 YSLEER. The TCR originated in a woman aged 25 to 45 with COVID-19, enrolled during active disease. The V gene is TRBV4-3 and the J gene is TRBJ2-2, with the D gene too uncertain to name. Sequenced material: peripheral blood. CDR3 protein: CASSQDLTLLGELFF. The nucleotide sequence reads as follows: TGCGCCAGCAGCCAAGACTTGACACTTCTCGGGGAGCTGTTTTTT.